This T cell receptor beta chain was observed in a study of T cells after posttransplantation cyclophosphamide. Produced via immunoSEQ multiplex PCR; TCRdb's table is partial and in-frame only. The table records approximately 26,000 clones, roughly 90% of them present only once. The sample comprised PBMCs. The receptor's source is a man aged 45-60 years.

The CDR3 sequence: CASSTGLADSSYEQYF. The CDR3 nucleotides read TGTGCCAGCAGCACGGGACTAGCGGATTCCTCCTACGAGCAGTACTTC. The chain links TRBV9 to TRBJ2-5; 11 bases line up with TRBD2. With the DNA end fitting TRBJ2-7 better, the J assignment may be wrong. The CDR3 consists of 16 residues. Germline V gene lookup returns CDR1 SGDLS and CDR2 YYNGEE.